This T cell receptor (beta chain) was sequenced during a study of technical replicates of blood from a few donors. Method: immunoSEQ multiplex PCR; TCRdb's copy keeps in-frame clones and lacks some. The profile covers about 89,000 clones, with 85% to 95% appearing a single time and around 0.25% taken by the ten largest. Germline-derived CDR1 and CDR2 are SGDLS and YYNGEE. The V and J ends lost 3 bases and 6 bases, in that order; junction bases with no gene match: 5. This CDR3 has 13 residues. The receptor comes from a human donor in good health. The sample consisted of T cells isolated from PBMCs. The chain couples TRBV9 to TRBJ1-2; TRBD1 matches 7 bases. CDR3 amino acids: CASSDDRVDGYTF. CDR3 in DNA: TGTGCCAGCAGCGACGACAGGGTCGATGGCTACACCTTC.